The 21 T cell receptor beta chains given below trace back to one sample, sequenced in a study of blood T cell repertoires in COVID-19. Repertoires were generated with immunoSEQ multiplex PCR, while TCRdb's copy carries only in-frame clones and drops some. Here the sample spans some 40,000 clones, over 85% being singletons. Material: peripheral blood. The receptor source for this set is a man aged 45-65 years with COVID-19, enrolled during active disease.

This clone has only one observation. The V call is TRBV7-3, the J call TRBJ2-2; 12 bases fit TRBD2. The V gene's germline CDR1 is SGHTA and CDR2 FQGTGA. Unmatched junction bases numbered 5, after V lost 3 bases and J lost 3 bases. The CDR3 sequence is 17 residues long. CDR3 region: CASSFTSGGLDTGELFF. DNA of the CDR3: TGTGCCAGCAGCTTCACTAGCGGGGGGTTGGACACCGGGGAGCTGTTTTTT.

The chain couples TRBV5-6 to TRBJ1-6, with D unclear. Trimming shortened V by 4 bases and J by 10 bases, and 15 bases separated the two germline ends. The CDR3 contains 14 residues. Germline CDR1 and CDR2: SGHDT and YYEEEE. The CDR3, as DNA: TGTGCCAGCAGCCCCGACGTAGAGGGCTCACCCCTCCACTTT. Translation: CASSPDVEGSPLHF.

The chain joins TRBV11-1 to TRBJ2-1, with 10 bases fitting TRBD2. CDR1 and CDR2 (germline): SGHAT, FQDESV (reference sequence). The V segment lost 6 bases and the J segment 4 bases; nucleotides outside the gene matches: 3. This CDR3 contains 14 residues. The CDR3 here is CASSTSGTYNEQFF. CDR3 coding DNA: TGTGCCAGCAGTACTAGCGGGACATACAATGAGCAGTTCTTC.

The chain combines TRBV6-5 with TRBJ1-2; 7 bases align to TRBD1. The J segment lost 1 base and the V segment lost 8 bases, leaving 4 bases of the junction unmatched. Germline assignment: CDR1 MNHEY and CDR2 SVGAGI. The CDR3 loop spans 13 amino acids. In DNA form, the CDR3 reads TGTGCCAGCCGGACAGGAGTTAACTATGGCTACACCTTC. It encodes CASRTGVNYGYTF.

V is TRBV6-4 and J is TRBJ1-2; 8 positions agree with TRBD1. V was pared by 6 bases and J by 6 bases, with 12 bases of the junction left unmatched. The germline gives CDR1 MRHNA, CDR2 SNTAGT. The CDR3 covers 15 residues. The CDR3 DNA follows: TGTGCCAGCAGCAGGGGGCCTGAGGGAGGTGATGGCTACACCTTC. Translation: CASSRGPEGGDGYTF.

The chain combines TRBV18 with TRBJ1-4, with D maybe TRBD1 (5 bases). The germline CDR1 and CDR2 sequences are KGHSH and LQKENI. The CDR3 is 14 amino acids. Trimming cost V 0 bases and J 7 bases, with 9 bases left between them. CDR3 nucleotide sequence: TGTGCCAGCTCACCACCCGGGGACTCTGAAAAACTGTTTTTT. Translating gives CASSPPGDSEKLFF.

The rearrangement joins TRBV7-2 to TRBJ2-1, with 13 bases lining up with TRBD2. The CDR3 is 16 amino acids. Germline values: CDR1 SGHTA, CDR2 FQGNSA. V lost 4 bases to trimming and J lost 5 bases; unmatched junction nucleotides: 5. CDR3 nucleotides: TGTGCCAGCAGCTGGCCACTAGCGGGAGGGAACAATGAGCAGTTCTTC. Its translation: CASSWPLAGGNNEQFF.

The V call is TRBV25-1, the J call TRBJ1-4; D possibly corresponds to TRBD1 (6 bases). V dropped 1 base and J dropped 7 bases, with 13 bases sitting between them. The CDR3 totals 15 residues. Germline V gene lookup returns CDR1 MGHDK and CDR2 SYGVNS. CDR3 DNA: TGTGCCAGCAGTGAATTTGGGGGGGCGGGTGAAAAACTGTTTTTT. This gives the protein CASSEFGGAGEKLFF.

As DNA, the CDR3 is TGCGCCAGCAGCCAATGGGGACTAGCGGGAGTCACCGGGGAGCTGTTTTTT. It translates to CASSQWGLAGVTGELFF. V usage is TRBV4-1 and J usage is TRBJ2-2; 14 nucleotides agree with TRBD2. This CDR3 comprises 17 residues. In germline, CDR1 is MGHRA, CDR2 YSYEKL. Losses at the gene ends were 2 bases for V and 4 bases for J; bases not matched to a gene: 3.

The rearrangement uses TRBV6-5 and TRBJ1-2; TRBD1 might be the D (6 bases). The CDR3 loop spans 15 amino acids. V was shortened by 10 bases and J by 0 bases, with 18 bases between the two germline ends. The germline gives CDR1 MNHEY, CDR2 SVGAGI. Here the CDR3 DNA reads TGTGCCACCTGGGGGGGCGCCTCTCCTAACTATGGCTACACCTTC. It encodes CATWGGASPNYGYTF.

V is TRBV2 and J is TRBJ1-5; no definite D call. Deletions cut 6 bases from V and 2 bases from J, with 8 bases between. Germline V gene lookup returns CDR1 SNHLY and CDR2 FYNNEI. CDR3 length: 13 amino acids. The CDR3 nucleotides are TGTGCCAGCAGACAGACGGGCAATCAGCCCCAGCATTTT. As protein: CASRQTGNQPQHF.

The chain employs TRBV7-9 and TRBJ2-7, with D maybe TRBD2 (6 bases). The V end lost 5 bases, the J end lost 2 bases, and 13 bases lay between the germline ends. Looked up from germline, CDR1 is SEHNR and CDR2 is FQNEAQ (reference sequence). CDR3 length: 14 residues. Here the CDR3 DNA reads TGTGCCAGCAGCAACCTTCGGGGGACCTACGAGCAGTACTTC. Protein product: CASSNLRGTYEQYF.

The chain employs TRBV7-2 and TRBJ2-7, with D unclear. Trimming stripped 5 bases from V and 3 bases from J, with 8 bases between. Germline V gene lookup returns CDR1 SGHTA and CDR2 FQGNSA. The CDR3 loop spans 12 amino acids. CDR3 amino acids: CASSATIYEQYF. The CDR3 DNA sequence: TGTGCCAGCAGCGCCACTATCTACGAGCAGTACTTC. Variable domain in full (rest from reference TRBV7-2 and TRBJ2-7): GAGVSQSPSNKVTEKGKDVELRCDPISGHTALYWYRQSLGQGLEFLIYFQGNSAPDKSGLPSDRFSAERTGGSVSTLTIQRTQQEDSAVYLCASSATIYEQYFGPGTRLTVT.

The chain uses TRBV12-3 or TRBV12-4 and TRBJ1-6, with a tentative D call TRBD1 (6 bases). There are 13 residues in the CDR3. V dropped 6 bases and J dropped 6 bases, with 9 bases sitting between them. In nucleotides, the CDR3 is TGTGCCAGCAGGCAAGGGGGTAATTCACCCCTCCACTTT. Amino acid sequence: CASRQGGNSPLHF.

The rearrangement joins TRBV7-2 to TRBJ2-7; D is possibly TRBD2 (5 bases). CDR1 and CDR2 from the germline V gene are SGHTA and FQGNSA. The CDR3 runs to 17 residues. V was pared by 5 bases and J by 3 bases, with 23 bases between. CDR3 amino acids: CASSTVTRVGDSYEQYF. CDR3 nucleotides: TGTGCCAGCAGCACAGTAACGCGTGTGGGAGATAGCTACGAGCAGTACTTC.

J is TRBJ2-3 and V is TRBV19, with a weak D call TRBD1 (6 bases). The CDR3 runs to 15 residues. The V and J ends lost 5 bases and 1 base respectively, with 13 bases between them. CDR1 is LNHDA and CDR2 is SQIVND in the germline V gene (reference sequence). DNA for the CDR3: TGTGCCAGTAGTCGCCGGACAGTACGCACAGATACGCAGTATTTT. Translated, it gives CASSRRTVRTDTQYF.

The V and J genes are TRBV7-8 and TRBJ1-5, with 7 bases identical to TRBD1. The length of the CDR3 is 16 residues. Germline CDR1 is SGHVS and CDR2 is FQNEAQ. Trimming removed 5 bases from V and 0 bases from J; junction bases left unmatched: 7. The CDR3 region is CASSTTGVYSNQPQHF. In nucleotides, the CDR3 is TGTGCCAGCAGCACAACAGGGGTTTATAGCAATCAGCCCCAGCATTTT.

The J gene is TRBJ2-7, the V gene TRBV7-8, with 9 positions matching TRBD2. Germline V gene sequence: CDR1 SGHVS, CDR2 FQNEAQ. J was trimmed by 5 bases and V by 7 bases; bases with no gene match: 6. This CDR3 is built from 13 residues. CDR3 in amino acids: CASKWREGDEQYF. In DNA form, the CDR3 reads TGTGCCAGCAAATGGCGGGAGGGGGACGAGCAGTACTTC.

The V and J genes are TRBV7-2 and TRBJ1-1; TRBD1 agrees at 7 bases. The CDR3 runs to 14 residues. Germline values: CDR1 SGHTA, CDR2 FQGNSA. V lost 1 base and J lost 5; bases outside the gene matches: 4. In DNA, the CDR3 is TGTGCCAGCAGCTTAGTCAGGGGGGCTACTGAAGCTTTCTTT. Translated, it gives CASSLVRGATEAFF. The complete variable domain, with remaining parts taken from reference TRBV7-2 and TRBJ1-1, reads GAGVSQSPSNKVTEKGKDVELRCDPISGHTALYWYRQSLGQGLEFLIYFQGNSAPDKSGLPSDRFSAERTGGSVSTLTIQRTQQEDSAVYLCASSLVRGATEAFFGQGTRLTVV.

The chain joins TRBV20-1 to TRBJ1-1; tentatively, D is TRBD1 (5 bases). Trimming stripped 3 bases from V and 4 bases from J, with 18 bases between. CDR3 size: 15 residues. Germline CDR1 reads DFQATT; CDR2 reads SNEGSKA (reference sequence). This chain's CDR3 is CSASISRGVSTEAFF. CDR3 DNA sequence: TGCAGTGCTAGTATCTCTCGGGGGGTGAGCACTGAAGCTTTCTTT.

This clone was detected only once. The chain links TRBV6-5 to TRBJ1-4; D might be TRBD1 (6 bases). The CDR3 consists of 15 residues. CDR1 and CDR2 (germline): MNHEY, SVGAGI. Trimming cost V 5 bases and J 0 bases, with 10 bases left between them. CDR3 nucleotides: TGTGCCAGCAGTAGGACAGACCCAACTAATGAAAAACTGTTTTTT. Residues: CASSRTDPTNEKLFF.